The source of this TCR beta chain is a study of identical twins. This clonotype was seen more than once but under ten times. Its matching antigen is unknown. Points from the study as a whole: These conclusions were based on statistical analysis (cross-sectional, not following the same donors).

Germline CDR1 and CDR2: SGHTA and FQGTGA. The CDR3 contains 15 residues. V was trimmed by 5 bases and J by 6 bases, leaving 17 bases between them. With template switching, a universal primer site was added, and the cDNA carried unique molecular identifiers. TCRdb recomputed calls from the 5' RACE reads with MiXCR, one row per CDR3 protein. The sample comprises nearly 650,000 distinct CDR3 sequences, roughly 6.6% of which are singletons, and 1.5% to 2% rests with the top ten. These records were also assigned to another study, of yellow fever vaccine responses in identical twins.

Material for sequencing was PBMCs. The chain recombines TRBV7-3 with TRBJ2-1; perhaps TRBD1 as D (8 bases). This TCR derives from a woman aged 18 to 35 in good health. The CDR3 loop reads CASSQKQGGVNEQFF. As DNA, the CDR3 is TGTGCCAGCAGCCAAAAACAGGGGGGGGTCAATGAGCAGTTCTTC.